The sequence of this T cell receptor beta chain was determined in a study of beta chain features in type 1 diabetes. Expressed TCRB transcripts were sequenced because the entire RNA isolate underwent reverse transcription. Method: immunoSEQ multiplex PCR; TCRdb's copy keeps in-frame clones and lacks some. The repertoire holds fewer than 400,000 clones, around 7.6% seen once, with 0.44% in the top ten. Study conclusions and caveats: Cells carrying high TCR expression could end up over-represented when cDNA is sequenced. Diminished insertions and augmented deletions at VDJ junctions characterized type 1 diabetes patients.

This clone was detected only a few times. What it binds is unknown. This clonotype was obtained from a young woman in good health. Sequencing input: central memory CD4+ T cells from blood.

The CDR3 sequence is CASSPGTGKNIQYF. The DNA of the CDR3 is TGTGCCAGCAGCCCGGGGACGGGGAAAAACATTCAGTACTTC. The rearrangement joins TRBV9 to TRBJ2-4; D assignment may be TRBD1 or TRBD2 (5 bases each). The CDR3 contains 14 residues. CDR1 is SGDLS and CDR2 is YYNGEE in the germline V gene. Trimming took 4 bases from V and 4 from J, leaving 12 bases between them.